The 14 T cell receptor beta chains listed next were all sequenced from one sample in a study of T cell repertoires in cytomegalovirus infection. The antigens these receptors bind are not known. One entry per CDR3 protein results from TCRdb running MiXCR on the reads. The sample includes roughly 350,000 distinct CDR3 sequences, about 32% of them seen just once. The starting material was cultured PBMCs, obtained from culture after CMV antigen stimulation. The origin of the receptors is a human donor in good health (CMV status not recorded). Some clones in this sample may be carry-over from other donors' samples.

The chain has TRBV12-3 or TRBV12-4 and TRBJ1-1; 7 bases map to TRBD1. The CDR3 has 15 amino acids. V was pared by 6 bases and J by 1 base, with 8 bases of the junction left unmatched. The CDR3 bases are TGTGCCAGCAGCCCACAGGGGCTGAGGAACACTGAAGCTTTCTTT. Its protein product is CASSPQGLRNTEAFF.

This clonotype occurred a few times. The chain employs TRBV7-6 and TRBJ2-3, with TRBD2 matching over 15 bases. This CDR3 has 17 amino acids. V lost 4 bases, J lost 2 bases, and 4 bases stayed unmatched. Germline loops: CDR1 SGHVS, CDR2 FNYEAQ. The CDR3: CASSWTSGRDTTDTQYF. The CDR3 coding sequence is TGTGCCAGCAGCTGGACTAGCGGGAGGGACACCACAGATACGCAGTATTTT.

This sequence joins TRBV7-2 and TRBJ2-3, with a possible D match to TRBD1 (5 bases). Trimming left V 0 bases short and J 4 bases short, with 11 bases between. Per germline, CDR1 SGHTA and CDR2 FQGNSA. This CDR3 region has 15 residues. CDR3 DNA: TGTGCCAGCAGCTTAGCGCAGGGCCCCTCAGATACGCAGTATTTT. Translating it yields CASSLAQGPSDTQYF.

The chain couples TRBV7-9 to TRBJ1-1; D is uncertain. CDR1 and CDR2 (germline): SEHNR, FQNEAQ (reference sequence). V was cut by 5 bases and J by 4 bases, with 17 bases left in between. The CDR3 extends over 15 amino acids. The DNA for the CDR3 is TGTGCCAGCAGCCCCAACCCGCTTCAAGGCACTGAAGCTTTCTTT. It yields the protein CASSPNPLQGTEAFF. The full variable domain, with the rest looked up from reference TRBV7-9 and TRBJ1-1, is DTGVSQNPRHKITKRGQNVTFRCDPISEHNRLYWYRQTLGQGPEFLTYFQNEAQLEKSRLLSDRFSAERPKGSFSTLEIQRTEQGDSAMYLCASSPNPLQGTEAFFGQGTRLTVV.

The table lists this clonotype with many counts. The chain carries TRBV7-2 and TRBJ1-5; D is uncertain. CDR1 and CDR2 (germline): SGHTA, FQGNSA. Trimming removed 5 bases at V and 5 bases at J, with 13 bases between. The CDR3 loop spans 14 amino acids. For the CDR3, the DNA is TGTGCCAGCAGCGCCCTTCGAAGGGATCAGCCCCAGCATTTT. The encoded protein is CASSALRRDQPQHF.

The chain combines TRBV6-1 with TRBJ2-7, with TRBD1 matching 7 bases. Per the germline V gene, CDR1 is MNHNS and CDR2 is SASEGT. J was trimmed by 2 bases and V by 6 bases; bases with no gene match: 7. This CDR3 has 14 residues. The CDR3 nucleotides are TGTGCCAGCAGAAAGGACAGGAGAGCCTACGAGCAGTACTTC. Residues: CASRKDRRAYEQYF.

This clonotype was seen only a few times. Here the CDR3 reads CASSYGLFPETQYF. In DNA, the CDR3 is TGTGCCAGCAGCTATGGGCTCTTTCCCGAGACCCAGTACTTC. The rearrangement joins TRBV7-2 to TRBJ2-5; D ambiguous. This CDR3 region has 14 residues. Looked up from germline, CDR1 is SGHTA and CDR2 is FQGNSA. V was cut by 4 bases and J by 5 bases, with 14 bases left in between.

The chain links TRBV9 to TRBJ2-1, with D perhaps TRBD2 (6 bases). The CDR3 contains 15 residues. The germline V and J ends were trimmed by 0 bases and 4 bases, with 11 bases remaining between them. In germline, CDR1 is SGDLS, CDR2 YYNGEE. The CDR3 DNA sequence: TGTGCCAGCAGCGTAGGCGGCGGGGCTTACAATGAGCAGTTCTTC. It yields the protein CASSVGGGAYNEQFF.

This clonotype was observed a few times. The chain carries TRBV12-3 or TRBV12-4 and TRBJ1-4; the D gene is possibly TRBD1 (5 bases). V was shortened by 5 bases and J by 8 bases, with 18 bases between the two germline ends. The CDR3 consists of 15 residues. CDR3 DNA sequence: TGTGCCAGCAGTCAACTTGGGGCAGGTCCGGAAAAACTGTTTTTT. It specifies CASSQLGAGPEKLFF.

The chain couples TRBV20-1 to TRBJ2-1, with 7 bases aligning to TRBD2. V dropped 5 bases and J dropped 5; count of bases not matched to a gene: 12. From germline, CDR1 is DFQATT and CDR2 SNEGSKA (reference sequence). The CDR3 runs 15 residues. The CDR3 sequence: CSAAREVAGNNEQFF. The CDR3 region has the DNA TGCAGTGCTGCCCGGGAGGTAGCGGGCAACAATGAGCAGTTCTTC.

V gene TRBV9 combines with J gene TRBJ1-2; 7 bases match TRBD1. Trimming removed 3 bases from V and 6 bases from J; junction bases left unmatched: 8. The V gene's germline CDR1 is SGDLS and CDR2 YYNGEE. The CDR3 runs 14 residues. In nucleotides, the CDR3 is TGTGCCAGCAGCGGCCGACAGGGTCCTAATGGCTACACCTTC. Translating it yields CASSGRQGPNGYTF. Variable domain in full (rest from reference TRBV9 and TRBJ1-2): DSGVTQTPKHLITATGQRVTLRCSPRSGDLSVYWYQQSLDQGLQFLIQYYNGEERAKGNILERFSAQQFPDLHSELNLSSLELGDSALYFCASSGRQGPNGYTFGSGTRLTVV.

This chain joins TRBV7-2 and TRBJ1-1, with 10 bases fitting TRBD1. The CDR3 totals 13 residues. Germline CDR1 is SGHTA and CDR2 is FQGNSA. Trimming removed 5 bases from V and 7 bases from J; junction bases left unmatched: 4. The CDR3 region is CASSPRDRGEAFF. The CDR3 region has the DNA TGTGCCAGCAGCCCCCGGGACAGGGGTGAAGCTTTCTTT.

A few counts support this clonotype. J is TRBJ2-3 and V is TRBV11-2; no clear D. V lost 4 bases, J lost 6 bases, and 14 bases lay in between. Germline CDR1 reads SGHAT; CDR2 reads FQNNGV. This CDR3 spans 14 amino acids. The CDR3 loop is CASSSRAARDTQYF. The CDR3 DNA follows: TGTGCCAGCAGCTCCCGGGCCGCCCGGGATACGCAGTATTTT.

With respect to this clonotype: A much larger clone lies a single base off, so this may be a read error. This chain links TRBV10-2 with TRBJ2-7; 9 bases are a match to TRBD1. The CDR3 sequence is 14 residues long. J was trimmed by 3 bases and V by 4 bases; bases with no gene match: 4. Germline loops: CDR1 WSHSY, CDR2 SAAADI. The CDR3 loop is CASSGWTGDYEQYF. The CDR3 nucleotides read TGCGCCAGCAGTGGGTGGACAGGGGACTACGAGCAGTACTTC.